Detailed here is one TCR beta chain. Its antigen remains unknown. The ends were cut back, 3 bases at V and 1 base at J, with 13 bases in the middle. The CDR3 length is 16 residues. Germline assignment: CDR1 DFQATT and CDR2 SNEGSKA (reference sequence). The study sequenced cultured CD4+ T cell DNA using the Oncomine TCR Beta short-read assay. Via MiXCR, TCRdb re-called the PCR reads, giving one row per CDR3 protein. This sample has approximately 11,000 distinct CDR3 sequences, with less than 40% found just once. The data are from a study of vaccination and CD4 T cells after COVID-19. The treatment denotes: roughly 10-day PBMC culture with coronavirus spike peptide pools or control peptides (ViraFEST assay). ViraFEST relied on peptide pools to expand antigen-specific T cells; the TCRs were sequenced afterward.

Sequenced input: cultured CD4+ T cells from blood. The clonotype originates from a human donor with COVID-19. The V call is TRBV20-1, the J call TRBJ1-6; D remains ambiguous. This CDR3 is CSARAQARSYNSPLHF. DNA of the CDR3: TGCAGTGCTAGGGCTCAGGCCAGGTCCTATAATTCACCCCTCCACTTT.